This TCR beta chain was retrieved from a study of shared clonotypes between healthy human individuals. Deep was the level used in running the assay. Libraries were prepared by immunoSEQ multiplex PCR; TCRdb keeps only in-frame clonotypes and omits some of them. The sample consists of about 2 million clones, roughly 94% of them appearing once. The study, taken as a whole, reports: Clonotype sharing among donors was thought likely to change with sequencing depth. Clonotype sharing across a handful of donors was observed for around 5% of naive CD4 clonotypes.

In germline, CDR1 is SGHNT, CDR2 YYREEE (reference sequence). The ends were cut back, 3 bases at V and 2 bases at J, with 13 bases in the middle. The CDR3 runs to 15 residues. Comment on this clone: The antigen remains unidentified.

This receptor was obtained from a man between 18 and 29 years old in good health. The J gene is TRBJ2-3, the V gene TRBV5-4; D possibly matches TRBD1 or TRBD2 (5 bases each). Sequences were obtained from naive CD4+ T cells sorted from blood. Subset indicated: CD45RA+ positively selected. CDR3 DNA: TGTGCCAGCAGCTCCCCGGGGCAAAACACAGATACGCAGTATTTT. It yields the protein CASSSPGQNTDTQYF.